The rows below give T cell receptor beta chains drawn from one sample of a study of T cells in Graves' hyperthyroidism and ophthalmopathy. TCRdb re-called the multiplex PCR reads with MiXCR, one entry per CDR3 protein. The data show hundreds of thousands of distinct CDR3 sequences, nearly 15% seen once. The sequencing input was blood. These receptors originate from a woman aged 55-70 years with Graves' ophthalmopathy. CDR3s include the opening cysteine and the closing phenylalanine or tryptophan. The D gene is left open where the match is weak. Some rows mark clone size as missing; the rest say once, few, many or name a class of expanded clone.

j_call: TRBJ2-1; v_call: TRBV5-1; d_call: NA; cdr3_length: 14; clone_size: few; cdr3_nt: TGCGCCAGCAGCTCTTCTAGCGCCAGACATGAGCAGTTCTTC; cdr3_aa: CASSSSSARHEQFF
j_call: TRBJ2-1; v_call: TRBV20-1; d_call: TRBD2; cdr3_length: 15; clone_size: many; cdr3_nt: TGCAGTGCTAGAGATAGCGGGACTAGCGACCTTGGGCAGTTCTTC; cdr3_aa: CSARDSGTSDLGQFF
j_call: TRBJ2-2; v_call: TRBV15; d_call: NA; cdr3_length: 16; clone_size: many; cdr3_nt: TGTGCCACCAGCAGGGCCGCCGGAGGGCCGGACGGGGAGCTGTTTTTT; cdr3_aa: CATSRAAGGPDGELFF
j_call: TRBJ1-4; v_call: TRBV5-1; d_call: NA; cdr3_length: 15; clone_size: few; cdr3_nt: TGCGCCAGCAGCTTGACAGGGAATGGAAATGAAAAACTGTTTTTT; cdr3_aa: CASSLTGNGNEKLFF
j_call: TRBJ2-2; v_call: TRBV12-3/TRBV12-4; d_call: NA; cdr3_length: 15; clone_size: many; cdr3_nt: TGTGCCAGCAGTTTAGTGGTGGTGGACACCGGGGAGCTGTTTTTT; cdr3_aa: CASSLVVVDTGELFF
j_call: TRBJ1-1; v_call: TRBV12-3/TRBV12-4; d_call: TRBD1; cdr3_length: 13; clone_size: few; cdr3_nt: TGTGCCAGCAGAAGACAGGGTTTCGCTGAAGCTTTCTTT; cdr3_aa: CASRRQGFAEAFF
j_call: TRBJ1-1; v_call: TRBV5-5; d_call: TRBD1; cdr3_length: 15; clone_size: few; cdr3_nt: TGTGCCAGCAGCTTACAGGGGTGGAGGGGCACTGAAGCTTTCTTT; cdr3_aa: CASSLQGWRGTEAFF
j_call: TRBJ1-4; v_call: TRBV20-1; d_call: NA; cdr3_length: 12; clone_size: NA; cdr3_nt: TGCAGTTCACAGGCTGCTAATGAAAAACTGTTTTTT; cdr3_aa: CSSQAANEKLFF
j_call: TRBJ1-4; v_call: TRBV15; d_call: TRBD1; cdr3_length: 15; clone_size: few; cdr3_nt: TGTGCCACCAGCAGACTAGGACAGGTGGATGAAAAACTGTTTTTT; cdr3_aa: CATSRLGQVDEKLFF
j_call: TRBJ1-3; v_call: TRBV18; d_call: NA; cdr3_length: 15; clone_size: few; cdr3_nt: TGTGCCAGCTCACCAGACGGGAGCTCTGGAAACACCATATATTTT; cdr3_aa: CASSPDGSSGNTIYF
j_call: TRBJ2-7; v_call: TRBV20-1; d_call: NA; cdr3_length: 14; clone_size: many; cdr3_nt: TGCAGTGCTAGAGATCGGGCAGGGATCCACGAGCAGTACTTC; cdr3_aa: CSARDRAGIHEQYF
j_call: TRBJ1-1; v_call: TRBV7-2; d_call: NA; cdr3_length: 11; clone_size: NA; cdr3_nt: TGTGCCGCACGAGTGAACACTGAAGCTTTCTTT; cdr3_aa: CAARVNTEAFF
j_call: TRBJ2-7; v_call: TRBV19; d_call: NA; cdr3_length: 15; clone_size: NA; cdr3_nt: TGTGCCAGTAGTATTCAAGGACGCAGCTCCTACGAGCAGTACTTC; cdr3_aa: CASSIQGRSSYEQYF
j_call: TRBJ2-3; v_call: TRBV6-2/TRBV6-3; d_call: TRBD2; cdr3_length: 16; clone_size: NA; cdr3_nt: TGTGCCGGCAGTTACCGTAGCGGGAGGTTTGTAGATACGCAGTATTTT; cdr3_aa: CAGSYRSGRFVDTQYF
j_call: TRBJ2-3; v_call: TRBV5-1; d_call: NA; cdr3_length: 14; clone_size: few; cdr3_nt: TGCGCCACCGCCGAGAGCGGTACCACAGATACGCAGTATTTT; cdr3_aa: CATAESGTTDTQYF
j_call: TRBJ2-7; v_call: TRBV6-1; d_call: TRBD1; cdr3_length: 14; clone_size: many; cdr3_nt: TGTGCCAGCAATCAGGGGGCTGGCTCCTACGAGCAGTACTTC; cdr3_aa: CASNQGAGSYEQYF
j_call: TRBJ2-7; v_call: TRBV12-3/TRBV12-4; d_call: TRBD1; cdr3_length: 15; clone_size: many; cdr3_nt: TGTGCCAGCTCCCTTCCGAGACAGGGGTTATACGAGCAGTACTTC; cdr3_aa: CASSLPRQGLYEQYF
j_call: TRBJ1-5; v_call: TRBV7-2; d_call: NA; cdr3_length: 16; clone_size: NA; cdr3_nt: TGTGCCAGCAGCTTATCTTACTGGCAGAGCAATCAGCCCCAGCATTTT; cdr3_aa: CASSLSYWQSNQPQHF
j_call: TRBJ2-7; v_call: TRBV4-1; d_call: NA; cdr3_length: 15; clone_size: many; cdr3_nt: TGCGCCAGCAGCTCCCGGCGAACGGGGGACTACGAGCAGTACTTC; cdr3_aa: CASSSRRTGDYEQYF
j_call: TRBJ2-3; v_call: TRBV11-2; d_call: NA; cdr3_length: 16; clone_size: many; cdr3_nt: TGTGCCAGCAGCTTAGATATGGGCAGGGCTACAGATACGCAGTATTTT; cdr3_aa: CASSLDMGRATDTQYF
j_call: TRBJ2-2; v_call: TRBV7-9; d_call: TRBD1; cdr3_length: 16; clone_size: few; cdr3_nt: TGTGCCAGCAGCAAACCACCGGGACAGGGAATCGGGGAGCTGTTTTTT; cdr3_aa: CASSKPPGQGIGELFF
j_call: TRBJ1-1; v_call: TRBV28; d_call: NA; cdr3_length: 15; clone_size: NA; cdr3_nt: TGTGCCAGCAGTTTGAGTGGGTCAGGGGTGACTGAAGCTTTCTTT; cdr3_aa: CASSLSGSGVTEAFF
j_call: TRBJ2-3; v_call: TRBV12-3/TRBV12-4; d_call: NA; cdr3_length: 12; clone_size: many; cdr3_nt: TGTGCCAGCAGTCAAGACAGAAATACGCAGTATTTT; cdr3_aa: CASSQDRNTQYF
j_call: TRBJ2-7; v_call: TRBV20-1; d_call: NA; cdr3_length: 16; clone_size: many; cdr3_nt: TGCAGTGCTAGAGAGCCAGGGGGGGGGCTCTCCTACGAGCAGTACTTC; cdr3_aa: CSAREPGGGLSYEQYF
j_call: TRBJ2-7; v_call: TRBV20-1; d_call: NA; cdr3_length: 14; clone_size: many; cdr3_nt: TGCAGTGCTAGAGATCCCCCCGGGTCCTACGAGCAGTACTTC; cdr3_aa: CSARDPPGSYEQYF
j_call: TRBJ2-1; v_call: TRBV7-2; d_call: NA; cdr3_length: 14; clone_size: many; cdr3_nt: TGTGCCAGCAGCACCCACTCCACCTACAATGAGCAGTTCTTC; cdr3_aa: CASSTHSTYNEQFF
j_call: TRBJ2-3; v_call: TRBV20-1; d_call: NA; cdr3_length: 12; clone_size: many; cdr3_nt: TGCAGTGTTATATTGGGTACAGATACGCAGTATTTT; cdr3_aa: CSVILGTDTQYF
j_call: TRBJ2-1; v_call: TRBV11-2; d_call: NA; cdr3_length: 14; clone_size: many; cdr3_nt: TGTGCCAGCAGCCAACCCCCACAGTACAATGAGCAGTTCTTC; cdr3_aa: CASSQPPQYNEQFF
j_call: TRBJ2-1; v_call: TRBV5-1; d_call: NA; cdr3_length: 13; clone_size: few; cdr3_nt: TGCGCCAGCAGCTCCGGGACATTGAGTGAGCAGTTCTTC; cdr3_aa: CASSSGTLSEQFF
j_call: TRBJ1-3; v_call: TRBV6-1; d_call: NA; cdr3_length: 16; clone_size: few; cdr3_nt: TGTGCCAGCAGTGAAATCGGGCCATCCTCTGGAAACACCATATATTTT; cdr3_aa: CASSEIGPSSGNTIYF